Described below is a single T cell receptor (beta chain) sequence and its context. This specimen comes from a study of blood T cell repertoires in COVID-19. Study-wide background: Specimens from acute and convalescent COVID-19 originated in the United States, Italy and Spain. T cells, B-cell-depleted T cells, or PBMCs supplied cDNA or gDNA.

V lost 1 base to trimming and J lost 3 bases; unmatched junction nucleotides: 5. The germline V gene has CDR1 SEHNR and CDR2 FQNEAQ (reference sequence). CDR3 size: 16 residues. Original analysis: Amplification with reference gene primers provided the estimates of nucleated cell counts. Here immunoSEQ multiplex PCR was the method, and the copy in TCRdb shows in-frame clones only, minus some. The V and J calls and the clone size are those of that table, but D and trimming were determined from the DNA. Of about 220,000 clones in the sample, more than 75% were seen once. The material sequenced was peripheral blood. The chain carries TRBV7-9 and TRBJ2-2, with 7 bases lining up with TRBD1. This clonotype was sampled from a man aged 50 to 59 who had recovered from COVID-19. As DNA, the CDR3 is TGTGCCAGCAGCTTAGTTCGAGGGGGCTACACCGGGGAGCTGTTTTTT. It codes for CASSLVRGGYTGELFF.